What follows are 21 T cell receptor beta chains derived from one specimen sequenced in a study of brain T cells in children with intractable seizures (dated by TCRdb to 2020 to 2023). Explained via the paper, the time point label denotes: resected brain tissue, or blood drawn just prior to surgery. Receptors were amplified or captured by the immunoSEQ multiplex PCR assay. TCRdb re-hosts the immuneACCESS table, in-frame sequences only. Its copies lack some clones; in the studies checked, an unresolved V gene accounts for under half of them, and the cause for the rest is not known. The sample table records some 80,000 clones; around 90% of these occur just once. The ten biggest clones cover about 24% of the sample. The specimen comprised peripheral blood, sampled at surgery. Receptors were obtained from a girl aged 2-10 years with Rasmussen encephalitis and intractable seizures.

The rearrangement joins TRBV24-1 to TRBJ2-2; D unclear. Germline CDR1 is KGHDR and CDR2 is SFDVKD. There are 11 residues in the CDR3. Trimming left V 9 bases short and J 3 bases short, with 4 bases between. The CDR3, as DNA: TGTGCCACCGCGTACACCGGGGAGCTGTTTTTT. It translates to CATAYTGELFF.

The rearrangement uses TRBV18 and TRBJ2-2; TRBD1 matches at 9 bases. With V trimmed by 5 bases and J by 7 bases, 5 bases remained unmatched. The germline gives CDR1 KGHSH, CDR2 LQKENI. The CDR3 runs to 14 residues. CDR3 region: CASSSDRGIGELFF. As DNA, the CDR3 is TGTGCCAGCTCATCGGACAGGGGTATCGGGGAGCTGTTTTTT.

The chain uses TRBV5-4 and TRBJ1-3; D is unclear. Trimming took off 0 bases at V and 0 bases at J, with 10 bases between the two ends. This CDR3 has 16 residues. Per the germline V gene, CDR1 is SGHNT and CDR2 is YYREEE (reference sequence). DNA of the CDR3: TGTGCCAGCAGCTTGGATCCGGGGATCTCTGGAAACACCATATATTTT. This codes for CASSLDPGISGNTIYF.

This CDR3 is CASMRGRGQPQHF. The CDR3, as DNA: TGTGCCAGCATGAGAGGCAGGGGACAGCCCCAGCATTTT. The chain uses TRBV28 and TRBJ1-5; D might be TRBD1 (6 bases). Looked up from germline, CDR1 is MDHEN and CDR2 is SYDVKM. V lost 7 bases and J lost 7, with 14 bases in between. The CDR3 totals 13 residues.

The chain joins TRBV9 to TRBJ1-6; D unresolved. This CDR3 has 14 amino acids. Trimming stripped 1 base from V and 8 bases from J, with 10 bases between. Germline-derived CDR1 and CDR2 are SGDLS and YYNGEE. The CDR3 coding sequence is TGTGCCAGCAGCGTACGCGCCTTGGATTCACCCCTCCACTTT. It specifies CASSVRALDSPLHF.

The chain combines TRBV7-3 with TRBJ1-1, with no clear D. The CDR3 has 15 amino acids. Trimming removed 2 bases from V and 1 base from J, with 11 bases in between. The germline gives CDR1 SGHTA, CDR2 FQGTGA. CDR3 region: CASSLYPAKNTEAFF. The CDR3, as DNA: TGTGCCAGCAGCTTATATCCGGCGAAGAACACTGAAGCTTTCTTT.

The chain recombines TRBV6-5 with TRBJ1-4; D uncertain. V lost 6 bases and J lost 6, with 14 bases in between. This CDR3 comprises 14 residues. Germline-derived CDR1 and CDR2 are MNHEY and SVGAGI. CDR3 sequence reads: CASSYAPSDEKLFF. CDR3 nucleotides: TGTGCCAGCAGCTACGCGCCATCGGATGAAAAACTGTTTTTT.

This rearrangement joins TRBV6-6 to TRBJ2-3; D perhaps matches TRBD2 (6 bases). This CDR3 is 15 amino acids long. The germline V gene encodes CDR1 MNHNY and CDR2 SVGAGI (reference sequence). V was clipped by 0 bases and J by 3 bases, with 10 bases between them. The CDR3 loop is CASSYSGGTTDTQYF. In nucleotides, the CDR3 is TGTGCCAGCAGTTACTCGGGGGGAACGACAGATACGCAGTATTTT.

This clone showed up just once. In nucleotides, the CDR3 is TGTGCCAGTAGTATCGTCGGGAATGAGCAGTTCTTC. This codes for CASSIVGNEQFF. The gene calls are TRBV19 and TRBJ2-1; D remains unclear. The germline V and J ends were trimmed by 3 bases and 7 bases, with 7 bases remaining between them. Germline V CDR1 and CDR2: LNHDA, SQIVND (reference sequence). CDR3 length: 12 residues.

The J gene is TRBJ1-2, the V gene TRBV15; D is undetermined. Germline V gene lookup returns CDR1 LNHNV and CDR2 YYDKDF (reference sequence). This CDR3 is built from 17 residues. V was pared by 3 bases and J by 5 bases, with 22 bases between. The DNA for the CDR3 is TGTGCCACCAGCAGCTTCTCCCAGCGGGCCATCGGGTATGGCTACACCTTC. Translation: CATSSFSQRAIGYGYTF.

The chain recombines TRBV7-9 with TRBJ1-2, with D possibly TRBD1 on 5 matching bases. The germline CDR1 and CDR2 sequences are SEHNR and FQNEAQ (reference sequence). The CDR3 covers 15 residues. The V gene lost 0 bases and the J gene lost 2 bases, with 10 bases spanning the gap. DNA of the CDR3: TGTGCCAGCAGCTTAGCCAGCCGGGGGAACTATGGCTACACCTTC. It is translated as CASSLASRGNYGYTF.

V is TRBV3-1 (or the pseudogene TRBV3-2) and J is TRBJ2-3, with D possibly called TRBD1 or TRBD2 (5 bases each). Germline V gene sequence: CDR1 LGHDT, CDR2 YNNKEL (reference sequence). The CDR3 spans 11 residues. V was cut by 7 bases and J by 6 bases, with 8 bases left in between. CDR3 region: CASNWGDTQYF. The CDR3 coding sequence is TGTGCCAGCAACTGGGGGGATACGCAGTATTTT.

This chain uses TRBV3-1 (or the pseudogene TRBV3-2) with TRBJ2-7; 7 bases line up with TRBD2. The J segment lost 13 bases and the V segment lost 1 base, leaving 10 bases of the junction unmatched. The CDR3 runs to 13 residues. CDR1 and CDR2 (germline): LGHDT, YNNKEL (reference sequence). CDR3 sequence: CASSQGLAGNRYF. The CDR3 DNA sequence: TGTGCCAGCAGCCAAGGGTTAGCGGGTAACCGATACTTC.

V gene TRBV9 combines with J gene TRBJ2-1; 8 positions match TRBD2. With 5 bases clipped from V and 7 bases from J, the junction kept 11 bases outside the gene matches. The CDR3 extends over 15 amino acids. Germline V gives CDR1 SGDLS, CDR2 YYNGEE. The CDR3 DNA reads TGTGCCAGCAGTAGGGGACTAGGCTCTTATAATGAGCAGTTCTTC. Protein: CASSRGLGSYNEQFF.

The CDR3 DNA follows: TGTGCCAGCAGCCAACGGCAGGCGAACACTGAAGCTTTCTTT. This sequence encodes CASSQRQANTEAFF. The chain recombines TRBV16 with TRBJ1-1; D not certain. Germline values: CDR1 KGHSY, CDR2 FQNENV. CDR3 length: 14 residues. Between the trimmed V and J ends, which lost 2 bases and 1 base, there was a span of 8 bases. Filled out from reference TRBV16 and TRBJ1-1, the complete variable domain reads GEEVAQTPKHLVRGEGQKAKLYCAPIKGHSYVFWYQQVLKNEFKFLISFQNENVFDETGMPKERFSAKCLPNSPCSLEIQATKLEDSAVYFCASSQRQANTEAFFGQGTRLTVV.

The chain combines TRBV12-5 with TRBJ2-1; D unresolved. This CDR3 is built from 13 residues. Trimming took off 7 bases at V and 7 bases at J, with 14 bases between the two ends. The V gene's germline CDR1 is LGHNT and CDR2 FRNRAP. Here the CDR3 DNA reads TGTGCTAGTGCCCCGGTCCCAGCTAATGAGCAGTTCTTC. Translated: CASAPVPANEQFF. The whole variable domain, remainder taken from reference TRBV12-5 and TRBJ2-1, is DARVTQTPRHKVTEMGQEVTMRCQPILGHNTVFWYRQTMMQGLELLAYFRNRAPLDDSGMPKDRFSAEMPDATLATLKIQPSEPRDSAVYFCASAPVPANEQFFGPGTRLTVL.

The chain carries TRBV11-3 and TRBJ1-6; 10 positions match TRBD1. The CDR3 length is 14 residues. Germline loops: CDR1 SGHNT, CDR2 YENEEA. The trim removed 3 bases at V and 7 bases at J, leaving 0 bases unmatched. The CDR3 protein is CASSLGQGNSPLHF. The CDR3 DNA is TGTGCCAGCAGCTTGGGACAGGGGAATTCACCCCTCCACTTT.

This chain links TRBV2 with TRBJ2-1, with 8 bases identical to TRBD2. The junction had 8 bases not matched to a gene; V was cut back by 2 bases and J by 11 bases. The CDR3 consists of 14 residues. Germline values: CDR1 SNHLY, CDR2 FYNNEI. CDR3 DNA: TGTGCCAGCAGTGAACAGACTAGCGTAGGGAAGCAGTTCTTC. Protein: CASSEQTSVGKQFF.

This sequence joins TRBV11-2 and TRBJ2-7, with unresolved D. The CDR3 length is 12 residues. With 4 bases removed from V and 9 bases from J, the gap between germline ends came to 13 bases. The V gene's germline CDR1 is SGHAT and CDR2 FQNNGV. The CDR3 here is CASSSFQKGQYF. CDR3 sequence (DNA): TGTGCCAGCAGCTCCTTCCAGAAGGGGCAGTACTTC.

CDR3 bases: TGTGCCAGCGGCTGGGTAGCGGGGGCTTACGAGCAGTACTTC. This sequence encodes CASGWVAGAYEQYF. The chain employs TRBV6-5 and TRBJ2-7; 9 nucleotides line up with TRBD2. This CDR3 contains 14 residues. The V and J ends lost 8 bases and 4 bases, in that order; junction bases with no gene match: 9. Germline V gene lookup returns CDR1 MNHEY and CDR2 SVGAGI.

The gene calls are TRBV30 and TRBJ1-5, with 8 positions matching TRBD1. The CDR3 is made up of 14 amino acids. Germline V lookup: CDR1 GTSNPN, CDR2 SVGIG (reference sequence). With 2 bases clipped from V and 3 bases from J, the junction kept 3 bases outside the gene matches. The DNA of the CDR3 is TGTGCCTGGAGTATGGGACAGGTCAATCAGCCCCAGCATTTT. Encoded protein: CAWSMGQVNQPQHF. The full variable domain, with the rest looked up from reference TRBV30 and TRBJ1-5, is SQTIHQWPATLVQPVGSPLSLECTVEGTSNPNLYWYRQAAGRGLQLLFYSVGIGQISSEVPQNLSASRPQDRQFILSSKKLLLSDSGFYLCAWSMGQVNQPQHFGDGTRLSIL.